These 11 T cell receptor beta chains originate from one sample sequenced in a study of neurological immune-mediated disorders. The time point denotes: longitudinal time-point 1 (baseline). TCRdb called the 5' RACE reads again in MiXCR, with one record for every CDR3 protein. Altogether some 68,000 distinct CDR3 sequences are present, approximately 13% being singletons, with the ten largest covering around 4.3%. The sequencing input was PBMCs. The receptors stem from a female donor with HTLV-1-associated myelopathy (HAM/TSP).

This clonotype occurred many times. The chain joins TRBV5-6 to TRBJ2-4, with 10 bases that match TRBD1. CDR1 SGHDT and CDR2 YYEEEE come from the germline V gene. V was clipped by 1 base and J by 7 bases; unmatched bases: 5. CDR3 size: 15 residues. In DNA, the CDR3 is TGTGCCAGCAGCTTGTTGGGGACAGGGGTTAACATTCAGTACTTC. Protein: CASSLLGTGVNIQYF.

This clonotype was recorded many times. The genes are TRBV5-1 and TRBJ1-1; the D is unclear. CDR3 size: 17 residues. Germline V CDR1 and CDR2: SGHRS, YFSETQ. Trimming removed 4 bases from V and 2 bases from J, with 21 bases in between. CDR3 protein: CASSLPGVFILNTEAFF. The CDR3 region has the DNA TGCGCCAGCAGCCTCCCCGGGGTCTTTATTCTAAACACTGAAGCTTTCTTT.

This clonotype was seen ten or more times. The V and J genes are TRBV20-1 and TRBJ2-5; TRBD1 is a possible D gene (6 bases). Trimming took off 3 bases at V and 2 bases at J, with 16 bases between the two ends. The germline V gene encodes CDR1 DFQATT and CDR2 SNEGSKA (reference sequence). The CDR3 runs to 15 residues. As DNA, the CDR3 is TGCAGTGCTAGGTACAGGGTATTGGGTCAAGAGACCCAGTACTTC. Translation gives CSARYRVLGQETQYF.

This clonotype showed up many times. The chain couples TRBV28 to TRBJ2-2; D is unresolved. With 10 bases removed from V and 6 bases from J, the gap between germline ends came to 9 bases. This CDR3 region has 11 residues. Germline CDR1 is MDHEN and CDR2 is SYDVKM. CDR3: CATTAPGELFF. The CDR3 region has the DNA TGTGCCACAACCGCTCCCGGGGAGCTGTTTTTT.

This clonotype was observed many times. This chain connects TRBV5-1 to TRBJ1-1; TRBD1 aligns across 8 bases. Germline CDR1 and CDR2: SGHRS and YFSETQ. V lost 4 bases, J lost 3 bases, and 8 bases stayed unmatched. The CDR3 contains 15 residues. The CDR3 DNA is TGCGCCAGCAGCCCTGGGACAGGAAAAGACACTGAAGCTTTCTTT. It codes for CASSPGTGKDTEAFF.

This clonotype was detected ten times or more. The chain has TRBV11-3 and TRBJ2-1; 7 bases map to TRBD1. V trimming: 7 bases; J trimming: 6 bases; junction bases outside the gene matches: 6. This CDR3 has 13 residues. Germline assignment: CDR1 SGHNT and CDR2 YENEEA. DNA of the CDR3: TGTGCCAGCAAAAACAGGGGTAGCAATGAGCAGTTCTTC. Its protein is CASKNRGSNEQFF. Combining the CDR3 with reference TRBV11-3 and TRBJ2-1 gives the whole variable domain EAGVVQSPRYKIIEKKQPVAFWCNPISGHNTLYWYLQNLGQGPELLIRYENEEAVDDSQLPKDRFSAERLKGVDSTLKIQPAELGDSAVYLCASKNRGSNEQFFGPGTRLTVL.

V gene TRBV7-2 combines with J gene TRBJ2-3, with D perhaps matching TRBD1 (5 bases). The CDR3 loop spans 14 amino acids. Trimming shortened V by 4 bases and J by 3 bases, and 11 bases separated the two germline ends. Looked up from germline, CDR1 is SGHTA and CDR2 is FQGNSA. Written as DNA, the CDR3 is TGTGCCAGCAGCTCGATTAGGGGAACAGATACGCAGTATTTT. Translated: CASSSIRGTDTQYF.

This clonotype was observed a handful of times. The chain uses TRBV24-1 and TRBJ1-5; D is undetermined. Germline CDR1 is KGHDR and CDR2 is SFDVKD. This CDR3 is built from 13 residues. Deletions cut 9 bases from V and 2 bases from J, with 10 bases between. This CDR3 reads CATARAGNQPQHF. The DNA for the CDR3 is TGTGCCACCGCGAGGGCTGGCAATCAGCCCCAGCATTTT.

V gene TRBV29-1 combines with J gene TRBJ1-2, with D unclear. Germline assignment: CDR1 SQVTM and CDR2 ANQGSEA. The CDR3 covers 15 residues. Trimming stripped 8 bases from V and 4 bases from J, with 23 bases between. CDR3 loop: CSTVGRKGTRYGYTF. CDR3 DNA sequence: TGCAGCACTGTAGGGCGAAAAGGAACCCGCTATGGCTACACCTTC.

Many counts were recorded for this clonotype. This sequence joins TRBV4-2 and TRBJ1-4; 7 bases are a match to TRBD1. With V trimmed by 4 bases and J by 2 bases, 10 bases remained unmatched. This CDR3 contains 17 residues. CDR1 and CDR2 from the germline V gene are LGHNA and YNFKEQ. CDR3 DNA: TGTGCCAGCAGCCCAAAAACAGGGGTCGCGACTAATGAAAAACTGTTTTTT. Protein: CASSPKTGVATNEKLFF.

For this clonotype: A much more abundant neighbour one base away suggests this may be a read error. The V gene is TRBV7-9, the J gene TRBJ1-1, with D possibly TRBD1 on 6 matching bases. This CDR3 comprises 18 residues. Trimming stripped 3 bases from V and 3 bases from J, with 23 bases between. Germline CDR1 and CDR2: SEHNR and FQNEAQ (reference sequence). The CDR3 DNA follows: TGTGCCAGCAGCTTGTGGATACAGGGCGCGGACCGGTACACTGAAGCTTTCTTT. Protein sequence: CASSLWIQGADRYTEAFF.